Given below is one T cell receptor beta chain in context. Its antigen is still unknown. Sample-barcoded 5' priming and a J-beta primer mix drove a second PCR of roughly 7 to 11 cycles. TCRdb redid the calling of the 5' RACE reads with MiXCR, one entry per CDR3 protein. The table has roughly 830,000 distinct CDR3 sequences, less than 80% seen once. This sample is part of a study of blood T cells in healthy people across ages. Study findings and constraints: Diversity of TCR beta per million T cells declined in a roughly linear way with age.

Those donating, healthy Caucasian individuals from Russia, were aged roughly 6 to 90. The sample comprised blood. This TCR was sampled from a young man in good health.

The CDR3 protein is CASSQDHRTAGYTF. CDR3 in DNA: TGTGCCAGCAGCCAAGATCACCGGACGGCTGGCTACACCTTC. The chain is built from TRBV4-2 and TRBJ1-2; D not resolved. V was cut by 0 bases and J by 7 bases, with 12 bases left in between. Germline V gene lookup returns CDR1 LGHNA and CDR2 YNFKEQ. The CDR3 covers 14 residues.